The T cell receptor beta chain under discussion was sequenced for a study of T cell repertoires in cytomegalovirus infection. Study-level background: Signatures in public TCR beta sequences pointed to both CMV infection and matching HLA type.

Using its own MiXCR run on the reads, TCRdb lists one record per CDR3 protein. The sample has approximately 1,000,000 distinct CDR3 sequences; around 32% are singletons. V gave up 0 bases and J gave up 6 bases, with 14 bases separating them. Germline-derived CDR1 and CDR2 are MGHDK and SYGVNS. The CDR3 is 16 amino acids. In its sample, this clonotype was seen a few times. Its target is unknown. The source was cultured CD8+ T cells from PBMCs, collected from culture after CMV antigen stimulation. This receptor was taken from a human donor in good health (CMV status not recorded). Some clones in this sample may be carry-over from other donors' samples. The chain has TRBV25-1 and TRBJ2-2; D not certain. The CDR3 sequence: CASSEYFALVPGELFF. CDR3 sequence (DNA): TGTGCCAGCAGTGAATATTTTGCTTTGGTGCCCGGGGAGCTGTTTTTT.